This is a list of T cell receptor beta chains from one sample in a study of OX40 agonist ivuxolimab in advanced cancers. Sequencing used immunoSEQ multiplex PCR; TCRdb keeps in-frame clones, though not all of them. The sample lists more than 30,000 clones; approximately 86% were seen once. The material sequenced was CD4+ or CD8+ T cells sorted from blood, taken in a trial of the OX40 agonist ivuxolimab. The source is an adult with an advanced solid tumor such as melanoma, head and neck, liver or kidney cancer. Both conserved end residues are part of each CDR3. D genes are given only for firm matches. Clone size is not always given. Where it is, it says once, few, many or a class for expanded clones.

14 TRBJ1-1 NA TRBV9 few CASSEGNTNTEAFF TGTGCCAGCAGCGAAGGGAACACGAACACTGAAGCTTTCTTT
14 TRBJ1-5 NA TRBV28 NA CASSFFSANQPQHF TGTGCCAGCAGTTTTTTCAGTGCTAATCAGCCCCAGCATTTT
15 TRBJ2-1 NA TRBV27 NA CASSLGIGSYNEQFF TGTGCCAGCAGTTTAGGGATAGGGTCCTACAATGAGCAGTTCTTC
14 TRBJ2-7 NA TRBV28 NA CASSPTRVNYEQYF TGTGCCAGCAGTCCCACGAGGGTAAACTACGAGCAGTACTTC
16 TRBJ2-2 TRBD2 TRBV30 NA CAWSASSGRVAGELFF TGTGCCTGGAGTGCCTCTAGCGGGAGGGTTGCCGGGGAGCTGTTTTTT
15 TRBJ2-1 TRBD2 TRBV7-9 NA CASSLRGRAVDEQFF TGTGCCAGCAGCTTACGCGGGAGGGCCGTGGATGAGCAGTTCTTC
15 TRBJ2-5 TRBD2 TRBV2 once CASRGLAGVRETQYF TGTGCCAGCAGGGGACTAGCGGGAGTCAGGGAGACCCAGTACTTC
15 TRBJ2-3 TRBD1 TRBV7-9 NA CASIRTGGSTDTQYF TGTGCCAGCATCAGGACAGGGGGGAGCACAGATACGCAGTATTTT
14 TRBJ2-5 NA TRBV21-1 NA CASSKVQGMKTQYF TGTGCCAGCAGCAAAGTACAGGGAATGAAGACCCAGTACTTC
14 TRBJ2-5 TRBD1 TRBV7-9 NA CASSPSDRGETQYF TGTGCCAGCAGCCCCTCGGACAGGGGGGAGACCCAGTACTTC
11 TRBJ2-5 NA TRBV29-1 NA CSGVFQETQYF TGCAGCGGGGTCTTTCAAGAGACCCAGTACTTC
14 TRBJ2-7 TRBD1 TRBV14 NA CASSLTGTGGEQYF TGTGCCAGCAGCCTTACCGGGACAGGGGGCGAGCAGTACTTC
16 TRBJ2-2 NA TRBV6-5 NA CASSYSLGQFTGELFF TGTGCCAGCAGTTACTCGCTGGGACAATTCACCGGGGAGCTGTTTTTT
13 TRBJ1-2 NA TRBV11-2 NA CASSGQALYGYTF TGTGCCAGCAGCGGCCAAGCCCTCTATGGCTACACCTTC
17 TRBJ2-5 NA TRBV23-1 NA CASSQSKGRAGYGTQYF TGCGCCAGCAGTCAATCGAAAGGACGGGCTGGGTATGGGACCCAGTACTTC
14 TRBJ2-7 NA TRBV6-5 NA CASRGLKGNYEQYF TGTGCCAGCAGGGGACTCAAGGGGAATTACGAGCAGTACTTC
15 TRBJ1-2 TRBD1 TRBV7-6 NA CASSLSRQGEDGYTF TGTGCCAGCAGCCTTAGCAGACAGGGGGAAGATGGCTACACCTTC
15 TRBJ2-7 TRBD1 TRBV4-1 NA CASSQAGTGTYEQYF TGCGCCAGCAGCCAAGCCGGGACAGGGACCTACGAGCAGTACTTC
16 TRBJ1-2 TRBD1 TRBV12-5 NA CASGLTPRDRDYGYTF TGTGCTAGTGGTTTGACACCACGGGACAGGGATTATGGCTACACCTTC
14 TRBJ2-7 NA TRBV6-1 NA CASSDRSFPYEQYF TGTGCCAGCAGTGATAGGTCCTTTCCCTACGAGCAGTACTTC
15 TRBJ2-2 NA TRBV25-1 NA CASPENRRRAGELFF NA
13 TRBJ2-3 NA TRBV6-5 NA CASSYWVTDTQYF TGTGCCAGCAGTTATTGGGTTACAGATACGCAGTATTTT
15 TRBJ2-5 NA TRBV7-9 NA CASSPAGTSGWPQYF TGTGCCAGCAGTCCCGCCGGGACATCAGGTTGGCCCCAGTACTTC
19 TRBJ2-7 TRBD1 TRBV28 NA CASSLPRLTSDRDTYEQYF TGTGCCAGCAGTTTACCCAGATTAACTTCTGACAGGGATACCTACGAGCAGTACTTC
17 TRBJ2-2 TRBD2 TRBV19 NA CASSLTLAGGGTGELFF TGTGCCAGTAGCCTAACCCTAGCGGGAGGAGGAACCGGGGAGCTGTTTTTT
16 TRBJ2-2 NA TRBV10-2 NA CASSEIPARLTGELFF TGCGCCAGCAGTGAGATCCCGGCAAGACTCACCGGGGAGCTGTTTTTT
16 TRBJ2-2 TRBD2 TRBV28 NA CAGRKTAGGPTGELFF TGTGCCGGAAGGAAAACAGCGGGAGGGCCAACCGGGGAGCTGTTTTTT
16 TRBJ2-2 NA TRBV4-1 NA CASSQSGGSHTGELFF TGCGCCAGCAGCCAATCCGGCGGCAGCCACACCGGGGAGCTGTTTTTT
14 TRBJ2-1 NA TRBV7-9 NA CASSFSTRGDEQFF TGTGCCAGCAGCTTTAGCACAAGGGGAGATGAGCAGTTCTTC
8 TRBJ1-5 NA TRBV20-1 NA CSVGPQHF TGCAGTGTTGGGCCCCAGCATTTT
13 TRBJ1-5 NA TRBV19 NA CASSVGGNQPQHF TGTGCCAGTAGCGTCGGGGGCAATCAGCCCCAGCATTTT
13 TRBJ1-2 TRBD1 TRBV28 NA CASSPGQNYGYTF TGTGCCAGCAGCCCGGGACAGAACTATGGCTACACCTTC
16 TRBJ2-2 TRBD2 TRBV5-4 NA CASSRWTSGSDGELFF TGTGCCAGCAGCAGGTGGACTAGCGGGAGTGACGGGGAGCTGTTTTTT
11 TRBJ2-1 NA TRBV6-5 NA CASSYSLEQFF TGTGCCAGCAGTTACTCTCTTGAGCAGTTCTTC
16 TRBJ2-1 TRBD2 TRBV27 once CASSLSGGSSYNEQFF TGTGCCAGCAGTTTATCGGGAGGGAGTTCCTACAATGAGCAGTTCTTC
11 TRBJ2-7 NA TRBV7-9 NA CASSFSYEQYF TGTGCCAGCAGCTTCTCCTACGAGCAGTACTTC
11 TRBJ1-2 NA TRBV2 few CASWAGGGYTF TGTGCCAGCTGGGCGGGGGGTGGCTACACCTTC
13 TRBJ1-5 NA TRBV5-1 medium-sized CASSFEGDQPQHF TGCGCCAGCAGCTTCGAAGGGGATCAGCCCCAGCATTTT
14 TRBJ2-3 TRBD1 TRBV5-4 few CATWDRDNTDTQYF TGTGCCACCTGGGACAGGGACAACACAGATACGCAGTATTTT
12 TRBJ2-5 NA TRBV27 NA CASSLSGETQYF TGTGCCAGCAGTTTATCGGGGGAGACCCAGTACTTC
15 TRBJ2-3 TRBD1 TRBV2 NA CASNMGQGPGDTQYF TGTGCCAGCAATATGGGACAGGGCCCAGGGGATACGCAGTATTTT
13 TRBJ1-1 NA TRBV19 NA CASSRQEAAEAFF TGTGCCAGTAGCCGACAGGAGGCGGCTGAAGCTTTCTTT
14 TRBJ1-1 NA TRBV9 NA CASSLRSVNTEAFF TGTGCCAGCAGCCTCCGCAGCGTGAACACTGAAGCTTTCTTT
15 TRBJ1-5 TRBD1 TRBV4-1 NA CASSLSQGEGQPQHF TGCGCCAGCAGCCTTTCCCAGGGGGAAGGGCAGCCCCAGCATTTT
13 TRBJ1-1 NA TRBV6-5 NA CASSVSGSGEAFF TGTGCCAGCAGCGTGTCAGGGTCCGGAGAAGCTTTCTTT
14 TRBJ2-7 NA TRBV27 NA CASSFGVQTYEQYF TGTGCCAGCAGTTTTGGGGTACAAACCTACGAGCAGTACTTC
17 TRBJ2-2 TRBD1 TRBV15 NA CATSRAGQGLGTGELFF TGTGCCACCAGCAGAGCGGGACAGGGTTTGGGGACCGGGGAGCTGTTTTTT
15 TRBJ2-2 TRBD2 TRBV19 once CASSKTSGTTGELFF TGTGCCAGTAGTAAGACTAGCGGGACCACCGGGGAGCTGTTTTTT
13 TRBJ2-5 NA TRBV29-1 NA CSVEYRGAETQYF TGCAGCGTTGAATATCGGGGGGCCGAGACCCAGTACTTC